The rows below give T cell receptor beta chains drawn from one sample of a study of T cells in Graves' hyperthyroidism and ophthalmopathy. TCRdb reprocessed the multiplex PCR reads with MiXCR, giving one entry per CDR3 protein. The table shows about 560,000 distinct CDR3 sequences, with 46% occurring only once. The source material was peripheral blood or thyroid tissue (not recorded which). Source of these receptors: a woman between 18 and 30 years old with Graves' hyperthyroidism. The CDR3 runs from the conserved cysteine through the conserved F or W. A D gene is named only where the DNA matches it firmly. Part of the rows lack a size; the others show once, few, many or a class for expanded clones.

V	J	size	D	CDR3	DNA
TRBV24-1	TRBJ2-7	many	TRBD1	CATSDPRQGSSYEQYF	TGTGCCACCAGTGACCCTCGACAGGGGTCATCCTACGAGCAGTACTTC
TRBV14	TRBJ2-7	.	TRBD2	CASSLSAGGGEQYF	TGTGCCAGCAGTTTATCAGCGGGAGGGGGCGAGCAGTACTTC
TRBV7-3	TRBJ2-3	.	.	CASSLRLGNTDTQYF	TGTGCCAGCAGCTTAAGGCTCGGGAACACAGATACGCAGTATTTT
TRBV6-6	TRBJ2-7	.	.	CASEAGGAPEQYF	TGTGCCAGCGAGGCGGGTGGGGCTCCCGAGCAGTACTTC
TRBV29-1	TRBJ2-5	.	TRBD1	CSVELRDRGHRTQYF	TGCAGCGTTGAACTCCGGGACAGGGGGCATCGGACCCAGTACTTC
TRBV5-1	TRBJ1-2	few	.	CASSGGQRRYGYTF	TGCGCCAGCAGCGGCGGACAGAGACGCTATGGCTACACCTTC
TRBV2	TRBJ2-7	.	.	CASSYSQASHEQYF	TGTGCCAGCAGTTACTCGCAGGCATCCCACGAGCAGTACTTC
TRBV7-2	TRBJ1-6	.	.	CASSRGGINSPLHF	TGTGCCAGCAGCCGAGGCGGGATTAATTCACCCCTCCACTTT
TRBV7-9	TRBJ1-2	many	.	CASSLSVAVDGYTF	TGTGCCAGCAGCTTATCTGTGGCGGTGGATGGCTACACCTTC
TRBV9	TRBJ1-5	few	.	CASSAGPWIQPQHF	TGTGCCAGCAGCGCGGGACCTTGGATCCAGCCCCAGCATTTT
TRBV7-9	TRBJ2-7	.	.	CASSLLEGLSKQYF	TGTGCCAGCAGCTTATTGGAGGGTTTAAGTAAGCAGTACTTC
TRBV7-2	TRBJ2-7	.	TRBD2	CASSPFPTSGRATSYEQYF	TGTGCCAGCAGCCCCTTCCCCACTAGCGGGAGGGCCACCTCCTACGAGCAGTACTTC
TRBV7-4	TRBJ2-5	.	TRBD2	CASSPRPGLAGGPSETQYF	TGTGCCAGCAGCCCCAGACCGGGACTAGCGGGAGGGCCGTCGGAGACCCAGTACTTC
TRBV24-1	TRBJ2-1	.	.	CATSVGYPNEQFF	TGTGCCACCAGTGTAGGGTACCCGAATGAGCAGTTCTTC
TRBV7-6	TRBJ1-5	many	.	CASSLGPYQPQHF	TGTGCCAGCAGCTTAGGCCCTTATCAGCCCCAGCATTTT
TRBV2	TRBJ1-5	.	.	CASSEGSSSNQPQHF	TGTGCCAGCAGTGAAGGGAGCTCTTCTAATCAGCCCCAGCATTTT
TRBV10-2	TRBJ1-1	.	.	CASSGNSEAFF	TGCGCCAGCAGTGGAAACAGTGAAGCTTTCTTT
TRBV20-1	TRBJ2-5	.	TRBD2	CSASPIAGVRETQYF	TGCAGTGCTAGTCCGATAGCGGGAGTCCGGGAGACCCAGTACTTC
TRBV7-8	TRBJ2-7	.	.	CAWSVGGGTPQF	.
TRBV2	TRBJ2-5	.	TRBD1	CASSTGGNQPQYF	TGTGCCAGCAGTACAGGGGGCAATCAGCCCCAGTACTTC
TRBV12-3/TRBV12-4	TRBJ1-2	few	TRBD1	CASSIREGAYYGYTF	TGTGCCAGCAGTATACGGGAGGGGGCTTACTATGGCTACACCTTC
TRBV6-6	TRBJ2-7	few	TRBD1	CASSKRTGDYEQYF	TGTGCCAGCAGTAAGAGGACAGGAGACTACGAGCAGTACTTC
TRBV24-1	TRBJ1-4	many	TRBD1	CATMGDSTGDEKLFF	TGTGCCACCATGGGAGACTCGACAGGGGATGAAAAACTGTTTTTT
TRBV19	TRBJ1-5	few	TRBD1	CASSVGGFSNQPQHF	TGTGCCAGCAGCGTAGGGGGCTTTAGCAATCAGCCCCAGCATTTT
TRBV20-1	TRBJ2-7	.	.	CSAAEGYEQYF	TGCAGTGCCGCCGAGGGCTACGAGCAGTACTTC
TRBV2	TRBJ2-5	.	.	CASSLVGWGQETQYF	TGTGCCAGCAGCTTAGTGGGATGGGGGCAAGAGACCCAGTACTTC
TRBV7-9	TRBJ1-2	many	TRBD1	CASRPDRVEYTF	TGTGCCAGCAGACCGGACAGGGTCGAGTACACCTTC
TRBV29-1	TRBJ1-4	few	TRBD1	CSGLDRGFFEKLFF	TGCAGCGGGTTGGACAGGGGGTTTTTTGAAAAACTGTTTTTT
TRBV11-1	TRBJ1-2	.	.	CASSSPTDGLDYGYTF	TGTGCCAGCAGCTCCCCGACCGACGGACTGGACTATGGCTACACCTTC
TRBV7-8	TRBJ1-4	.	.	CASSQDLRSTNEKLFF	TGTGCCAGCAGCCAAGATCTTCGTTCAACTAATGAAAAACTGTTTTTT